A single sample gave rise to the 21 T cell receptor beta chains below, sequenced in a study of tumor-infiltrating lymphocytes in primary liver carcinoma. They got blood RNA out of unsorted whole blood and also pulled out germline DNA. Constant-region priming of roughly 500 ng total RNA yielded TCR beta cDNA. Three nested multiplex PCR rounds, a slightly modified ARM-PCR, produced the libraries for TCR beta. In the first two PCR rounds, TRBV1-TRBV30 forward primers were paired with a C-beta reverse primer, and each round lasted roughly 9 cycles. Using its own MiXCR run on the multiplex PCR reads, TCRdb lists one record per CDR3 protein. The sample has 310,000 or so distinct CDR3 sequences, 45% to 70% seen once; the top ten hold approximately 15%. The specimen was peripheral blood. The receptors derive from a young woman with primary liver carcinoma and hepatitis B virus infection.

As to this clonotype: A junction end diverges from the germline sequence, so it may reflect a read error. CDR3 nucleotides: TGTGCCGGCTCACTTGTTGCGGGACTAGCGATCGAGCAGTACTTC. Its translation: CAGSLVAGLAIEQYF. The J gene is TRBJ2-7, the V gene TRBV18; 10 nucleotides line up with TRBD2. CDR1 is KGHSH, CDR2 LQKENI, per germline. The CDR3 covers 15 residues.

This clonotype was observed a few times. The chain joins TRBV12-3 or TRBV12-4 to TRBJ2-7; D uncertain. The length of the CDR3 is 12 residues. The V end was cut by 7 bases, the J end by 0 bases, with 7 bases between. CDR3 coding DNA: TGTGCCAGCAAGGCCTACTCCTACGAGCAGTACTTC. Its translation is CASKAYSYEQYF.

This clonotype was recorded only once. No conserved phenylalanine or tryptophan is present at the end of the CDR3, so a read error is the likely explanation. J is TRBJ2-2 and V is TRBV6-6; D ambiguous. V dropped 7 bases and J dropped 5 bases, with 17 bases sitting between them. This CDR3 has 15 amino acids. CDR1 is MNHNY, CDR2 SVGAGI, per germline (reference sequence). The CDR3 spells CASNPLGKGTGELFS. CDR3 coding DNA: TGTGCCAGCAATCCTCTAGGCAAAGGGACCGGGGAGCTGTTTTCT.

To note about this clonotype: This may be a read error, as it is one base from a much larger clone. This rearrangement joins TRBV12-3 or TRBV12-4 to TRBJ2-3; TRBD1 matches at 7 bases. The CDR3 spans 13 residues. The CDR3 DNA reads TGTGCCAGCAGTGGGGACAGCACAGATATGCAGTATTTT. This gives the protein CASSGDSTDMQYF.

The sample holds many counts of this clonotype. V is TRBV4-1 and J is TRBJ2-7; possibly TRBD1 for D (7 bases). V was pared by 4 bases and J by 3 bases, with 16 bases between. The CDR3 covers 15 residues. Germline loops: CDR1 MGHRA, CDR2 YSYEKL. The CDR3 spells CASSRGTDKGYEQYF. CDR3 bases: TGCGCCAGCAGCCGCGGGACAGACAAGGGCTACGAGCAGTACTTC.

This clonotype was counted many times. This rearrangement joins TRBV29-1 to TRBJ2-1; TRBD2 might be the D (5 bases). This CDR3 is built from 16 residues. CDR1 is SQVTM, CDR2 ANQGSEA, per germline. V was shortened by 7 bases and J by 1 base, with 20 bases between the two germline ends. The CDR3 DNA is TGCAGCGCTGCGGGTGCGGGTGTTCTGTCCTACAATGAGCAGTTCTTC. Translating it yields CSAAGAGVLSYNEQFF.

Points on this clonotype: At one end the junction does not follow the germline gene, possibly because of a read error. The CDR3 reads CASCFGKSYEQYF. The CDR3 DNA sequence: TGTGCCAGCTGCTTTGGAAAGTCCTACGAGCAGTACTTC. This chain joins TRBV7-9 and TRBJ2-7; D gene uncertain. The CDR3 is 13 residues long. Per the germline V gene, CDR1 is SEHNR and CDR2 is FQNEAQ (reference sequence).

The chain has TRBV6-5 and TRBJ2-2, with D perhaps TRBD1 (5 bases). Germline V CDR1 and CDR2: MNHEY, SVGAGI. With 3 bases removed from V and 9 bases from J, the gap between germline ends came to 26 bases. The CDR3 loop spans 18 amino acids. As DNA, the CDR3 is TGTGCCAGCAGTTATTCGAGCAGCGCCCCAAGACAGACCTGGGAGCTGTTTTTT. This gives the protein CASSYSSSAPRQTWELFF.

Remarks on this clonotype: A junction boundary mismatches the germline segment, possibly from a read error. The chain is built from TRBV4-1 and TRBJ2-1; 11 nucleotides align to TRBD1. The CDR3 has 16 residues. Germline V gene lookup returns CDR1 MGHRA and CDR2 YSYEKL. CDR3 coding DNA: TGCACCAGCAGCCAAGATCCGGGACAGGGGGAGAATGAACAGTTCTTC. This encodes CTSSQDPGQGENEQFF.

In regard to this clonotype: A much larger clone sits a single nucleotide away, making a read error possible. Here the CDR3 omits its conserved ending phenylalanine or tryptophan, so a read error is the likely source. The J gene is TRBJ1-2, the V gene TRBV12-3 or TRBV12-4; D perhaps matches TRBD1 (5 bases). This CDR3 has 13 residues. Trimming cost V 8 bases and J 4 bases, with 14 bases left between them. The CDR3 DNA reads as TGTGCCAGCGGAGCGACAGTGGGCTATGGCTACACCATC. It specifies CASGATVGYGYTI.

The chain couples TRBV7-8 to TRBJ2-1, with 9 bases lining up with TRBD2. J gave up 0 bases and V 4 bases, and 4 bases lay outside the gene matches. CDR3 length: 16 residues. CDR1 is SGHVS, CDR2 FQNEAQ, per germline. CDR3 bases: TGTGCCAGCAGCTCCGAGACTAGCGGCTCCTACAATGAGCAGTTCTTC. It translates to CASSSETSGSYNEQFF.

Comment on this clonotype: Because the CDR3 is missing its conserved closing phenylalanine or tryptophan, this is likely a read error. The V and J genes are TRBV29-1 and TRBJ2-1, with D unresolved. The CDR3 spans 11 residues. Trimming cost V 7 bases and J 2 bases, with 6 bases left between them. Germline loops: CDR1 SQVTM, CDR2 ANQGSEA. CDR3 in amino acids: CSGRAYNEQFS. Here the CDR3 DNA reads TGCAGCGGTAGGGCCTACAATGAGCAGTTCTCC.

This chain links TRBV5-5 with TRBJ1-5; D gene ambiguous. The germline CDR1 and CDR2 sequences are SGHKS and YYEKEE (reference sequence). This CDR3 is 14 amino acids long. The V end was cut by 5 bases, the J end by 7 bases, with 16 bases between. CDR3 coding DNA: TGTGCCAGCAGATCCGGACTGCTGGGGCAGCCCCAGCATTTT. Translated, it gives CASRSGLLGQPQHF.

As concerns this clonotype: A much larger clone is a single base away; this may be a read error. The chain couples TRBV6-6 to TRBJ2-5; D is uncertain. From germline, CDR1 is MNHNY and CDR2 SVGAGI (reference sequence). This CDR3 is built from 13 residues. The CDR3 loop reads CVSSFAVQETQYF. In DNA form, the CDR3 reads TGTGTCAGCAGTTTCGCCGTCCAAGAGACCCAGTACTTC.

Details on this clonotype: The CDR3 carries no conserved terminal phenylalanine or tryptophan, so it likely arises from a read error. The V and J genes are TRBV11-2 and TRBJ1-1; no definite D call. With 3 bases removed from V and 0 bases from J, the gap between germline ends came to 8 bases. Germline CDR1 and CDR2: SGHAT and FQNNGV. The CDR3 covers 14 residues. The chain's CDR3 is CASSFGVLNTEAFS. The CDR3 coding sequence is TGTGCCAGCAGCTTCGGAGTCCTGAACACTGAAGCTTTCTCT.

The chain's CDR3 is CASQASGIYEQYF. CDR3 coding DNA: TGTGCCAGCCAGGCTAGCGGTATCTACGAGCAGTACTTC. The V gene is TRBV6-5, the J gene TRBJ2-7; TRBD2 agrees at 7 bases. This CDR3 is 13 amino acids long. Germline loops: CDR1 MNHEY, CDR2 SVGAGI. The V and J ends lost 8 bases and 3 bases, in that order; junction bases with no gene match: 7.

Turning to this clonotype: With a much larger clone just one base away, this may be a read error. The CDR3 loop reads CASSLRADIDYEQYF. CDR3 sequence (DNA): TGTGCCAGCAGCTTAAGGGCGGACATAGACTACGAGCAGTACTTC. The chain recombines TRBV11-1 with TRBJ2-7; D perhaps matches TRBD1 (5 bases). Trimming stripped 2 bases from V and 3 bases from J, with 14 bases between. This CDR3 is 15 amino acids long. Germline CDR1 and CDR2: SGHAT and FQDESV (reference sequence).

Only a few counts were recorded for this clonotype. A much more abundant neighbour one base away suggests this may be a read error. V gene TRBV11-1 combines with J gene TRBJ2-3; 7 bases agree with TRBD2. There are 16 residues in the CDR3. Losses at the gene ends were 5 bases for V and 7 bases for J; bases not matched to a gene: 15. Germline V gives CDR1 SGHAT, CDR2 FQDESV (reference sequence). The CDR3 region has the DNA TGTGCCAGCAGCCATGGGACTAACGGGAAGGGGAATACGCAGTATTTT. This sequence encodes CASSHGTNGKGNTQYF.

This rearrangement joins TRBV12-3 or TRBV12-4 to TRBJ2-2; tentative D call: TRBD1 (6 bases). Between the trimmed V and J ends, which lost 7 bases and 3 bases, there was a span of 12 bases. This CDR3 has 14 residues. In DNA form, the CDR3 reads TGTGCCAGCAAGGTGGGACAACACACCGGGGAGCTGTTTTTT. It translates to CASKVGQHTGELFF.

This clonotype was seen only a few times. The V and J genes are TRBV7-9 and TRBJ2-7, with 10 bases aligning to TRBD1. Germline-derived CDR1 and CDR2 are SEHNR and FQNEAQ (reference sequence). The V and J ends lost 7 bases and 4 bases, in that order; junction bases with no gene match: 4. The length of the CDR3 is 13 residues. CDR3 residues: CASTRDRGYEQYF. The CDR3 coding sequence is TGTGCCAGCACCCGGGACAGGGGTTACGAGCAGTACTTC.

With respect to this clonotype: One end of the junction does not line up with germline, which may come from a read error. V is TRBV6-2 or TRBV6-3 and J is TRBJ2-3; no definite D call. CDR1 is MNHEY, CDR2 SVGEGT, per germline. The length of the CDR3 is 14 residues. The CDR3 protein is CGSSLSETIDTQCF. CDR3 DNA sequence: TGTGGCAGCAGTTTATCGGAAACTATAGATACGCAGTGTTTT.